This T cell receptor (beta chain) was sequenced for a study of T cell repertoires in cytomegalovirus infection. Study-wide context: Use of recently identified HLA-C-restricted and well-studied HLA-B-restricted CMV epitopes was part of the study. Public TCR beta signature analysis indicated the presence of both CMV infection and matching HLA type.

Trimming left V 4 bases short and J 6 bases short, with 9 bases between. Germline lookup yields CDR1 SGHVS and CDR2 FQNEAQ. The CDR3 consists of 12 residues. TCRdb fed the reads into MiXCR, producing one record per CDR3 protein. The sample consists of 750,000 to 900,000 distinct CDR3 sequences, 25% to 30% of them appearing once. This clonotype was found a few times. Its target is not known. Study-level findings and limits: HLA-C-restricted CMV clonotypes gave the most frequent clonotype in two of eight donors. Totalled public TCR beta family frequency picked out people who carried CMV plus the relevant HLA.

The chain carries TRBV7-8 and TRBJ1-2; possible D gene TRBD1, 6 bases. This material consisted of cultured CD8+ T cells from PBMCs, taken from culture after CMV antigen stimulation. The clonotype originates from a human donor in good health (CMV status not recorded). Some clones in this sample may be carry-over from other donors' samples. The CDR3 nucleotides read TGTGCCAGCAGCTCCAACAGGGATGGCTACACCTTC. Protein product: CASSSNRDGYTF.